This entry lists 7 T cell receptor beta chains sequenced from one sample in a study of blood T cells in healthy people across ages. The authors ran a second PCR of about 7 to 11 cycles using a sample-barcoded 5' primer and a J-beta primer mix. TCRdb independently ran MiXCR on the 5' RACE reads; one entry per CDR3 protein. The profile shows approximately 1,000,000 distinct CDR3 sequences, 40% to 50% of them singletons. What was sequenced was blood. The receptors derive from a woman in her sixties or seventies in good health.

The chain uses TRBV6-2 or TRBV6-3 and TRBJ2-5; D perhaps matches TRBD2 (6 bases). Matching the DNA end better, TRBJ2-7 makes the J call doubtful. Germline values: CDR1 MNHEY, CDR2 SVGEGT. The CDR3 runs to 18 residues. The CDR3 sequence is CASSYSSVRRRGRYEQYF. The CDR3 nucleotides read TGTGCCAGCAGTTATAGTAGTGTTCGTCGCCGGGGGAGGTACGAGCAGTACTTC.

This chain joins TRBV29-1 and TRBJ2-5, with unresolved D. V lost 6 bases and J 5 bases, leaving 10 bases between the germline ends. Germline V gene data show CDR1 as SQVTM and CDR2 as ANQGSEA. The CDR3 sequence is 11 residues long. The CDR3 DNA sequence: TGCAGCGTCTGGCGTAGGGAGACCCAGTACTTC. Residues: CSVWRRETQYF.

The rearrangement joins TRBV2 to TRBJ2-1, with no clear D. The CDR3 sequence is 15 residues long. Trimming took 1 base from V and 2 from J, leaving 9 bases between them. Germline CDR1 reads SNHLY; CDR2 reads FYNNEI. The CDR3 DNA sequence: TGTGCCAGCAGTGAAGGGTTTGGGGCCTACAATGAGCAGTTCTTC. Translating gives CASSEGFGAYNEQFF.

J is TRBJ2-1 and V is TRBV12-3 or TRBV12-4; 7 nucleotides agree with TRBD1. The CDR3 is 14 residues long. Germline trimming cut 6 bases from V and 9 bases from J; bases unmatched to any gene: 11. The CDR3 loop reads CASSDRVHTSEQFF. CDR3 DNA: TGTGCCAGCAGCGACAGGGTTCATACCAGTGAGCAGTTCTTC.

The chain uses TRBV7-2 and TRBJ2-1; D is unresolved. The germline V and J ends were trimmed by 6 bases and 4 bases, with 13 bases remaining between them. This CDR3 comprises 14 residues. Germline CDR1 and CDR2: SGHTA and FQGNSA. The CDR3 nucleotides are TGTGCCAGCAGACTACCCCTGGGGTACAATGAGCAGTTCTTC. Its protein product is CASRLPLGYNEQFF.

This chain uses TRBV4-2 with TRBJ2-7; TRBD2 aligns across 8 bases. The germline gives CDR1 LGHNA, CDR2 YNFKEQ. V gave up 3 bases and J gave up 4 bases; unmatched junction bases: 5. The CDR3 loop spans 14 amino acids. The CDR3 is CASSQSTSGYEQYF. The CDR3 DNA follows: TGTGCCAGCAGCCAGTCCACTAGCGGATACGAGCAGTACTTC.

This clonotype was picked up one time. V and J are TRBV3-1 and TRBJ2-3; D remains unclear. CDR1 is LGHDT and CDR2 is YNNKEL in the germline V gene (reference sequence). This CDR3 contains 14 residues. The V end was cut by 3 bases, the J end by 2 bases, with 9 bases between. The CDR3: CASSHQKYTDTQYF. As DNA, the CDR3 is TGTGCCAGCAGCCACCAGAAATACACAGATACGCAGTATTTT.